The 9 T cell receptor beta chains in this list originate from one sample, sequenced in a study of response to subunit inactivated influenza vaccine. In TCRdb, the RT-PCR reads were re-called with MiXCR into one record per CDR3 protein. The sample includes approximately 250,000 distinct CDR3 sequences, 12% of them seen just once. The starting material was non-naive T cells sorted from PBMCs, obtained about 14 days before vaccination. Receptors originate from a man in his forties or fifties who received an inactivated influenza vaccine.

The CDR3 loop is CASSLNGAGTEAFF. CDR3 sequence (DNA): TGTGCCAGCAGCTTAAATGGGGCTGGCACTGAAGCTTTCTTT. The chain uses TRBV7-2 and TRBJ1-1, with D perhaps TRBD1 (5 bases). Germline CDR1 and CDR2: SGHTA and FQGNSA. The CDR3 is 14 residues long. The V gene lost 2 bases and the J gene lost 4 bases, with 11 bases spanning the gap.

The V call is TRBV5-6, the J call TRBJ1-5, with 10 bases fitting TRBD1. The CDR3 totals 15 residues. CDR1 and CDR2 from the germline V gene are SGHDT and YYEEEE. Losses at the gene ends were 4 bases for V and 8 bases for J; bases not matched to a gene: 9. The CDR3 protein is CASSILGQGMEPQHF. The DNA for the CDR3 is TGTGCCAGCAGCATACTGGGACAGGGGATGGAGCCCCAGCATTTT.

This clonotype was seen ten or more times. This rearrangement joins TRBV3-1 to TRBJ1-2, with D possibly TRBD1 on 5 matching bases. V was cut by 5 bases and J by 4 bases, with 20 bases left in between. This CDR3 has 16 residues. Germline V gene lookup returns CDR1 LGHDT and CDR2 YNNKEL (reference sequence). This chain's CDR3 is CASSKIRGLVSYGYTF. Written as DNA, the CDR3 is TGTGCCAGCAGCAAGATCCGGGGGTTGGTATCCTATGGCTACACCTTC.

This chain uses TRBV4-1 with TRBJ2-2; D unclear. From germline, CDR1 is MGHRA and CDR2 YSYEKL. This CDR3 region has 16 residues. V was cut by 6 bases and J by 4 bases, with 18 bases left in between. The CDR3 DNA sequence: TGCGCCAGCAGTCTAGGACGGGCTCGAGGCACCGGGGAGCTGTTTTTT. Amino acids: CASSLGRARGTGELFF.

This chain joins TRBV29-1 and TRBJ2-3, with D possibly being TRBD1 (6 bases). CDR1 SQVTM and CDR2 ANQGSEA come from the germline V gene. This CDR3 is built from 16 residues. V gave up 1 base and J gave up 0 bases, with 14 bases separating them. The CDR3 protein is CSVEGLNRESTDTQYF. The CDR3 DNA reads as TGCAGCGTTGAAGGCCTCAACAGGGAGAGCACAGATACGCAGTATTTT.

This clonotype was counted many times. The chain links TRBV4-1 to TRBJ1-6; D uncertain. The CDR3 runs to 13 residues. From germline, CDR1 is MGHRA and CDR2 YSYEKL. V was clipped by 0 bases and J by 10 bases, with 7 bases between them. The CDR3 DNA follows: TGCGCCAGCAGCCAAGATATGGGGTCACCCCTCCACTTT. Translating gives CASSQDMGSPLHF.

The rearrangement joins TRBV2 to TRBJ1-2; 8 nucleotides align to TRBD1. This CDR3 is 15 amino acids long. Per germline, CDR1 SNHLY and CDR2 FYNNEI. With V trimmed by 6 bases and J by 6 bases, 12 bases remained unmatched. CDR3 nucleotide sequence: TGTGCCAGCAGCGCCAAATCGACAGGGGATCATGGCTACACCTTC. This gives the protein CASSAKSTGDHGYTF.

This clonotype was observed a few times. The V call is TRBV6-2 or TRBV6-3, the J call TRBJ1-5, with TRBD1 matching 7 bases. CDR1 is MNHEY and CDR2 is SVGEGT in the germline V gene. After removal of 2 bases from V and 4 bases from J, the junction contained 11 bases not matched to a gene. This CDR3 region has 17 residues. In DNA form, the CDR3 reads TGTGCCAGCAGTTACCACGGGACCCGGGACAGTAATCAGCCCCAGCATTTT. As protein: CASSYHGTRDSNQPQHF.

This clonotype was observed at least ten times. The gene calls are TRBV28 and TRBJ2-5, with 8 positions matching TRBD1. The V gene end was trimmed by 3 bases and the J gene end by 7 bases; junction bases not matched to a gene: 7. Germline CDR1 reads MDHEN; CDR2 reads SYDVKM. The CDR3 covers 14 residues. Here the CDR3 DNA reads TGTGCCAGCAGTTTGACCAGGGGGCTAGGGACCCAGTACTTC. This codes for CASSLTRGLGTQYF. Full variable domain (missing parts from reference TRBV28 and TRBJ2-5): DVKVTQSSRYLVKRTGEKVFLECVQDMDHENMFWYRQDPGLGLRLIYFSYDVKMKEKGDIPEGYSVSREKKERFSLILESASTNQTSMYLCASSLTRGLGTQYFGPGTRLLVL.